This entry concerns a single TCR beta chain. The data were obtained in a study of blood T cell repertoires in COVID-19. Libraries were prepared by immunoSEQ multiplex PCR; TCRdb keeps only in-frame clonotypes and omits some of them. The sample carries around 260,000 clones, roughly 85% recorded once. The CDR3 contains 18 residues. Germline V gene sequence: CDR1 PRHDT, CDR2 FYEKMQ (reference sequence). V was trimmed by 7 bases and J by 7 bases, leaving 30 bases between them. Participants, about 18 to 90 years old, spanned more than 20 US areas. This chain connects TRBV13 to TRBJ2-3; no clear D gene. The origin of this receptor is a woman aged 30 to 39 who had recovered from COVID-19. The material sequenced was PBMCs or T cells enriched from blood (not recorded which). The CDR3 region is CASTSKNQATGSLYTQYF. The CDR3 bases are TGTGCCAGCACCTCAAAAAACCAGGCAACCGGTAGTTTGTATACGCAGTATTTT. Using reference TRBV13 and TRBJ2-3 for the parts outside the CDR3, the full variable domain is AAGVIQSPRHLIKEKRETATLKCYPIPRHDTVYWYQQGPGQDPQFLISFYEKMQSDKGSIPDRFSAQQFSDYHSELNMSSLELGDSALYFCASTSKNQATGSLYTQYFGPGTRLTVL.